This T cell receptor beta chain was observed in a study of cytomegalovirus exposure and HLA in healthy donors. Study summary: For the roughly 390 genotyped donors, approximately 82% fell within the Caucasian-associated ancestry cluster.

This clone showed up just a few times. Antigen unknown. Trimming at V came to 6 bases and at J to 8 bases, leaving 9 bases not matched to a gene. This CDR3 comprises 13 residues. Per germline, CDR1 SQVTM and CDR2 ANQGSEA. PCR was performed using 60 Vbeta and 13 Jbeta primers. Sequencing was performed with immunoSEQ multiplex PCR; in TCRdb, only in-frame clones are kept and a portion is missing. The sample includes 110,000 or so clones, roughly 70% of them seen just once. Points from the study as a whole: Relative to equally common others, HLA-associated TCR beta chains showed greater clonal expansion in a later analysis. In a later analysis, TCR association rates varied by HLA locus: DRB1 most, HLA-C fewest. In a later analysis, V- and J-gene trimming of beta chains associated with a DCLRE1C missense variant, replicated independently.

Sequencing was performed on PBMCs. The receptor was isolated from a man in his forties in good health and CMV-seronegative. The chain carries TRBV29-1 and TRBJ1-2; 10 bases are a match to TRBD1. The CDR3 sequence: CSVRRQGALGYTF. For the CDR3, the DNA is TGCAGCGTCCGCAGACAGGGGGCCCTCGGCTACACCTTC.